The clone carrying this T cell receptor (beta chain) was seen a handful of times. What it binds is not known. The sample comes from a study of cytomegalovirus exposure and HLA in healthy donors. Study at large: A subsequent analysis stated that the roughly 130 validation repertoires were run on the same platform as the 650 to 850 first-cohort repertoires.

The CDR3 loop spans 16 amino acids. Germline V lookup: CDR1 MNHEY, CDR2 SMNVEV (reference sequence). V was clipped by 2 bases and J by 2 bases; unmatched bases: 7. TCRdb's table, derived via immunoSEQ multiplex PCR, lists solely in-frame clones and lacks some. Of about 110,000 clones in the sample, around nine tenths were seen once. The study's findings and limits: Reports showed the classifier diagnosing cytomegalovirus status with high specificity and sensitivity. In vitro testing confirmed a few CMV-associated chains as specific for CMV antigens.

This sequence was found in a woman aged 25 to 39 in good health and CMV-seropositive. Sequenced: PBMCs. The chain links TRBV27 to TRBJ2-7; 9 positions agree with TRBD1. The CDR3 sequence: CASSLLGQGKAYEQYF. CDR3 nucleotide sequence: TGTGCCAGCAGTTTACTTGGACAGGGGAAAGCCTACGAGCAGTACTTC.